These 16 T cell receptor beta chains share one sample of origin, sequenced in a study of cytomegalovirus exposure and HLA in healthy donors. PCR was performed using 60 Vbeta and 13 Jbeta primers. TCRdb keeps only in-frame clones here, not all; method: immunoSEQ multiplex PCR. The sample has 60,000 to 75,000 clones, around 70% seen once; the top ten hold approximately 21%. The sequenced sample was PBMCs. The receptors stem from a woman between 25 and 40 years old in good health and CMV-seropositive.

J is TRBJ1-3 and V is TRBV13, with 8 bases identical to TRBD1. Losses at the gene ends were 4 bases for V and 4 bases for J; bases not matched to a gene: 9. CDR3 length: 16 residues. In germline, CDR1 is PRHDT, CDR2 FYEKMQ (reference sequence). CDR3 DNA: TGTGCCAGCAGCTGGGGGCAGGGGGCAAAGGGAAACACCATATATTTT. It encodes CASSWGQGAKGNTIYF.

This chain uses TRBV30 with TRBJ2-5, with 7 bases lining up with TRBD1. Trimming took 3 bases from V and 3 from J; bases not matched to a gene: 4. Germline V CDR1 and CDR2: GTSNPN, SVGIG (reference sequence). The CDR3 is 13 residues long. The chain's CDR3 is CAWRFQGEETQYF. The CDR3 DNA reads as TGTGCCTGGAGGTTCCAGGGGGAAGAGACCCAGTACTTC.

The CDR3 DNA reads TGTGCCAGCAGCTTAGTGGCTAGCGGGAGGGAAGGGCAGTACTTC. Translating it yields CASSLVASGREGQYF. This chain joins TRBV7-9 and TRBJ2-7; 12 nucleotides match TRBD2. The CDR3 covers 15 residues. Germline CDR1 SEHNR, CDR2 FQNEAQ (reference sequence). Trimming removed 1 base from V and 9 bases from J; junction bases left unmatched: 7.

This clone was counted once. CDR3 bases: TGTGCCAGCAGTCCCTGGACAGCTCTGAACACTGAAGCTTTCTTT. Translating it yields CASSPWTALNTEAFF. The chain recombines TRBV7-9 with TRBJ1-1, with D possibly being TRBD1 (6 bases). The ends were cut back, 6 bases at V and 0 bases at J, with 14 bases in the middle. Germline V gene data show CDR1 as SEHNR and CDR2 as FQNEAQ (reference sequence). This CDR3 region has 15 residues.

The chain carries TRBV7-8 and TRBJ2-7; 7 bases fit TRBD2. V shed 10 bases and J 3 bases; nucleotides not matched to a gene: 12. Germline V gene sequence: CDR1 SGHVS, CDR2 FQNEAQ. The CDR3 sequence is 14 residues long. The CDR3 region is CATISSGISYEQYF. The CDR3 DNA follows: TGTGCCACTATTTCGAGCGGGATTAGCTACGAGCAGTACTTC.

This chain uses TRBV30 with TRBJ1-2; TRBD1 might be the D (5 bases). Germline CDR1 GTSNPN, CDR2 SVGIG (reference sequence). The CDR3 covers 14 residues. Trimming removed 3 bases from V and 4 bases from J, with 15 bases in between. The CDR3 is CAWSIHGGVYGYTF. Written as DNA, the CDR3 is TGTGCCTGGAGCATCCACGGGGGGGTCTATGGCTACACCTTC.

This chain links TRBV9 with TRBJ2-1; the match to TRBD2 covers 7 bases. The germline V gene encodes CDR1 SGDLS and CDR2 YYNGEE. V was clipped by 5 bases and J by 0 bases; unmatched bases: 8. CDR3 size: 16 residues. The CDR3 protein is CASSMTSSISYNEQFF. CDR3 sequence (DNA): TGTGCCAGCAGTATGACTAGCTCCATCTCCTACAATGAGCAGTTCTTC.

This clone appeared once. This chain joins TRBV28 and TRBJ1-4; TRBD1 agrees at 9 bases. The V and J ends lost 6 bases and 7 bases, in that order; junction bases with no gene match: 3. This CDR3 has 13 amino acids. Germline V gene lookup returns CDR1 MDHEN and CDR2 SYDVKM. The CDR3 region is CASRGQGVEKLFF. CDR3 bases: TGTGCCAGCAGGGGACAGGGTGTTGAAAAACTGTTTTTT.

The rearrangement uses TRBV6-5 and TRBJ1-1; 7 nucleotides agree with TRBD1. CDR3 length equals 14 residues. Trimming cost V 5 bases and J 1 base; bases outside gene matches: 4. Germline-derived CDR1 and CDR2 are MNHEY and SVGAGI. The CDR3 nucleotides are TGTGCCAGCAGTAAACGACAGGGGAACACTGAAGCTTTCTTT. The encoded protein is CASSKRQGNTEAFF.

This clone appeared a few times. The V gene is TRBV6-5, the J gene TRBJ1-2, with D tentatively TRBD1 (6 bases). Germline CDR1 and CDR2: MNHEY and SVGAGI. V lost 5 bases, J lost 8 bases, and 15 bases lay in between. CDR3 length equals 13 residues. The CDR3: CASSDRRSYGYTF. The CDR3 DNA reads as TGTGCCAGCAGTGACAGGCGTTCCTACGGCTACACCTTC.

J is TRBJ1-3 and V is TRBV6-5, with 12 nucleotides matching TRBD1. From germline, CDR1 is MNHEY and CDR2 SVGAGI. Trimming cost V 6 bases and J 7 bases; bases outside gene matches: 4. The CDR3 runs 14 residues. Here the CDR3 reads CASSRDRGLNTIYF. DNA for the CDR3: TGTGCCAGCAGCCGGGACAGGGGGCTCAACACCATATATTTT.

There are a few counts of this clone. Here the CDR3 reads CASSIRGEQYF. CDR3 DNA: TGTGCCAGTAGTATAAGGGGAGAGCAGTACTTC. The rearrangement joins TRBV19 to TRBJ2-7; D is perhaps TRBD1 (5 bases). The CDR3 has 11 amino acids. V gave up 2 bases and J gave up 7 bases, with 6 bases separating them. CDR1 is LNHDA and CDR2 is SQIVND in the germline V gene (reference sequence).

This sequence joins TRBV29-1 and TRBJ2-1, with TRBD1 identical over 8 bases. J lost 8 bases, V lost 3 bases, and 6 bases had no gene match. Germline loops: CDR1 SQVTM, CDR2 ANQGSEA. The CDR3 is made up of 13 amino acids. The CDR3: CSVDQGARDEQFF. The CDR3 bases are TGCAGCGTTGATCAGGGGGCGAGGGATGAGCAGTTCTTC.

The rearrangement links TRBV18 to TRBJ1-5; TRBD1 matches 7 bases. Germline CDR1 is KGHSH and CDR2 is LQKENI. This CDR3 contains 13 residues. The V gene end was trimmed by 6 bases and the J gene end by 7 bases; junction bases not matched to a gene: 6. The CDR3 spells CASSTGVGQPQHF. CDR3 nucleotides: TGTGCCAGCTCTACAGGGGTAGGACAGCCCCAGCATTTT.

The V and J genes are TRBV7-2 and TRBJ1-5; D gene ambiguous. This CDR3 region has 14 residues. Trimming pared 3 bases from V and 0 bases from J, leaving 6 bases between. Germline V gene lookup returns CDR1 SGHTA and CDR2 FQGNSA. The CDR3 is CASSLDYSNQPQHF. CDR3 coding DNA: TGTGCCAGCAGCTTGGACTATAGCAATCAGCCCCAGCATTTT. Supplemented by reference TRBV7-2 and TRBJ1-5, the full variable domain reads GAGVSQSPSNKVTEKGKDVELRCDPISGHTALYWYRQSLGQGLEFLIYFQGNSAPDKSGLPSDRFSAERTGGSVSTLTIQRTQQEDSAVYLCASSLDYSNQPQHFGDGTRLSIL.

This clone was observed a few times. The CDR3 loop is CASSFLSKNPHGYTF. In nucleotides, the CDR3 is TGTGCCAGCAGTTTCCTCAGTAAAAACCCTCATGGCTACACCTTC. The chain is built from TRBV28 and TRBJ1-2, with unresolved D. Germline V lookup: CDR1 MDHEN, CDR2 SYDVKM. V lost 3 bases, J lost 6 bases, and 17 bases lay in between. This CDR3 spans 15 amino acids.